This T cell receptor (beta chain) was retrieved from a study of Graves' ophthalmopathy and Graves' hyperthyroidism. Study context: The study drew peripheral blood at initial diagnosis, before any treatment.

Beta-chain TCR CDR3 regions were amplified from RNA transcripts. The workflow started with a first-round RT-PCR run with HTBI primers and then moved on to a second-round multiplex PCR. From the multiplex PCR reads, TCRdb called clonotypes with MiXCR, one entry per CDR3 protein. The sample holds 650,000 to 900,000 distinct CDR3 sequences, roughly 40% seen once. The origin of this receptor is an adult man with Graves' ophthalmopathy. Sequencing was carried out using peripheral blood.

This chain's CDR3 is CASSRRAGQDEQYF. In DNA, the CDR3 is TGCGCCAGCAGCCGAAGAGCGGGGCAGGACGAGCAGTACTTC. V gene TRBV10-1 combines with J gene TRBJ2-7, with 7 bases matching TRBD2. Germline loops: CDR1 WNHNN, CDR2 SYGVQD (reference sequence). This CDR3 comprises 14 residues. After removal of 6 bases from V and 5 bases from J, the junction contained 10 bases not matched to a gene.